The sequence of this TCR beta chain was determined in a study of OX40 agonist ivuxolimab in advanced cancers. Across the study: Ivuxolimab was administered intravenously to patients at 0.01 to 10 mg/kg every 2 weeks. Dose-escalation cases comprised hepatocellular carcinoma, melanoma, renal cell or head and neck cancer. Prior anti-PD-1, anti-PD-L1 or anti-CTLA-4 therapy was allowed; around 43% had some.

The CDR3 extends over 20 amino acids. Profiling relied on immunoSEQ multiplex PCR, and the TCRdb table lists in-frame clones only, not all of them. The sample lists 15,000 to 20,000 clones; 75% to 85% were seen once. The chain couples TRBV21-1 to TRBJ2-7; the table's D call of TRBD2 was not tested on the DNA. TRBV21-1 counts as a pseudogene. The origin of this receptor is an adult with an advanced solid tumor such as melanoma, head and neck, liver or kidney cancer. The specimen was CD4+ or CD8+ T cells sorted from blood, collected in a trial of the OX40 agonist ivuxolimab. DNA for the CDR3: TGTGCCAGCAGCAACCCCCCACACCCCGTCCGAGTGGGGGGATCCTACGAGCAGTACTTC. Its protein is CASSNPPHPVRVGGSYEQYF.